This T cell receptor beta chain comes out of a study of CD8 T cells in ankylosing spondylitis. This clonotype was seen more than once but under ten times. As yet, its antigen is unknown. The CDR3 has 18 residues. The V gene's germline CDR1 is SNHLY and CDR2 FYNNEI. V dropped 6 bases and J dropped 0; count of bases not matched to a gene: 9. TCRdb redid the calling of the 5' RACE reads with MiXCR, one entry per CDR3 protein. The sample holds 25,000 to 35,000 distinct CDR3 sequences, 30% seen once. General observations from the study: Ankylosing spondylitis blood seemed to carry a telltale TCR beta motif made of several highly homologous variants. Both synovial fluid and blood in reactive arthritis had previously been reported to carry some motif variants.

The V gene is TRBV2, the J gene TRBJ2-2; 11 bases are a match to TRBD1. Material: synovial fluid, either unsorted or a sorted T cell fraction (not recorded which). This TCR derives from a male donor with ankylosing spondylitis. CDR3 in amino acids: CASRPSPGQGANTGELFF. DNA of the CDR3: TGTGCCAGCAGACCCTCCCCGGGACAGGGGGCGAACACCGGGGAGCTGTTTTTT.